Sequencing of this T cell receptor (beta chain) was carried out in a study of identical twins. A universal primer binding site was introduced by template switching. The final cDNA contained unique molecular identifiers. TCRdb re-called the 5' RACE reads with MiXCR, one entry per CDR3 protein. The sample lists around 280,000 distinct CDR3 sequences; under 9% were seen once. Donors were all healthy Caucasians. This clonotype was found a few times. The CDR3 has 13 residues. The V gene end was trimmed by 5 bases and the J gene end by 9 bases; junction bases not matched to a gene: 10. CDR1 DFQATT and CDR2 SNEGSKA come from the germline V gene (reference sequence). These records were also assigned to another study, of yellow fever vaccine responses in identical twins.

The receptor's source is a woman younger than 35 in good health. The V call is TRBV20-1, the J call TRBJ2-4; 7 positions agree with TRBD1. Sequenced material: memory (CD45RO+) T cells sorted from blood. CDR3 loop: CSAGPTGMGIQYF. CDR3 nucleotide sequence: TGCAGTGCTGGACCGACAGGGATGGGCATTCAGTACTTC.